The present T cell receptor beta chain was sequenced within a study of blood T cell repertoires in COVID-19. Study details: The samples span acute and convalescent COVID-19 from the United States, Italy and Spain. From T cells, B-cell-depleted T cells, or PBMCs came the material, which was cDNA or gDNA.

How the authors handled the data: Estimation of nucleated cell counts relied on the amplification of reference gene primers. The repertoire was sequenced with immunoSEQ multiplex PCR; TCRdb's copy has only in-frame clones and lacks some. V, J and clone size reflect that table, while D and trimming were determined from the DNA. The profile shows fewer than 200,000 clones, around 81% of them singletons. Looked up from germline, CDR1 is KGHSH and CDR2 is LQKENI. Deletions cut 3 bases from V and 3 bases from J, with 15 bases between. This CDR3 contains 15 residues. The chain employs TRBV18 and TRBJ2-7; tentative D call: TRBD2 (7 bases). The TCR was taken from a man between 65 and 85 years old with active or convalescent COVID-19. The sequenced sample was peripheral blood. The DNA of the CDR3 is TGTGCCAGCTCACCGGGCGGGGGCTACCTCTACGAGCAGTACTTC. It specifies CASSPGGGYLYEQYF.